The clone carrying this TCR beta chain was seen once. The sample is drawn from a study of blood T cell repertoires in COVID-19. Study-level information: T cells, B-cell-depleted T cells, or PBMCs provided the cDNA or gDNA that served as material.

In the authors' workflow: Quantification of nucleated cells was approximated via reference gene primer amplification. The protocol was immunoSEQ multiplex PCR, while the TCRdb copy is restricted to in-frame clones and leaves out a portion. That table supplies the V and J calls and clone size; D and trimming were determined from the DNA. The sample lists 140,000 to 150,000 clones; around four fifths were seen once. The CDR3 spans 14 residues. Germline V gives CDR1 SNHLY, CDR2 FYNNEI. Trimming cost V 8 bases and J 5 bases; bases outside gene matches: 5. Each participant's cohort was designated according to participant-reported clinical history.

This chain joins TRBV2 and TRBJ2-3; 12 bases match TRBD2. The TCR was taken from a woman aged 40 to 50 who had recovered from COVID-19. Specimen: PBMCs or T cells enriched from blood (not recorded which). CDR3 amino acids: CASGTSGLRDTQYF. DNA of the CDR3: TGTGCCAGCGGGACTAGCGGGCTTAGAGATACGCAGTATTTT.